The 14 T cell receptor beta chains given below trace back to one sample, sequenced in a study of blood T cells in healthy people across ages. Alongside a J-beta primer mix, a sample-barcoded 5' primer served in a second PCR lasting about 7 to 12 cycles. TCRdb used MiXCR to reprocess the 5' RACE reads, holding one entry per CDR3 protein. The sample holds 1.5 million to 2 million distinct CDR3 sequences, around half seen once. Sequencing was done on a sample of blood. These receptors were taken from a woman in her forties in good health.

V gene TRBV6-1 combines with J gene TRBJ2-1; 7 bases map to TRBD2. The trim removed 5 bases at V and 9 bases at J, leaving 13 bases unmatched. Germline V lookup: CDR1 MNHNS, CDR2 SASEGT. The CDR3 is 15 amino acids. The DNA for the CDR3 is TGTGCCAGCAGTCCTTTGGGCGGGGGTGCCCCTGAGCAGTTCTTC. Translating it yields CASSPLGGGAPEQFF.

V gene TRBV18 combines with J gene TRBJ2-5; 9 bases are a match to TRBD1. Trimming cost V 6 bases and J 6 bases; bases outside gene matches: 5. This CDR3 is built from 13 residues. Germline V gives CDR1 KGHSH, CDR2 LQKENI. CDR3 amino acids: CASSPGQGKTQYF. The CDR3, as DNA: TGTGCCAGCTCCCCAGGACAGGGGAAGACCCAGTACTTC.

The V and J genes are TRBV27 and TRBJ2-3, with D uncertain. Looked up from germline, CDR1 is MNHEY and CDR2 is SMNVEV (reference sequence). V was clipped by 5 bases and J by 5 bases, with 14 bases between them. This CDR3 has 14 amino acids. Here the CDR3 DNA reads TGTGCCAGCAGTCCGCCCGGAGACCGAGATACGCAGTATTTT. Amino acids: CASSPPGDRDTQYF.

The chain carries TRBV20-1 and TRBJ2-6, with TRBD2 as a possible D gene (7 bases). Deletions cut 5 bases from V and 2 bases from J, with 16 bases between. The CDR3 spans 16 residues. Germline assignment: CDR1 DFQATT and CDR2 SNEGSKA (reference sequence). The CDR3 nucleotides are TGCAGTGCTGAGGACCGGGGGGCTCCTGGGGCCAACGTCCTGACTTTC. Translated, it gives CSAEDRGAPGANVLTF.

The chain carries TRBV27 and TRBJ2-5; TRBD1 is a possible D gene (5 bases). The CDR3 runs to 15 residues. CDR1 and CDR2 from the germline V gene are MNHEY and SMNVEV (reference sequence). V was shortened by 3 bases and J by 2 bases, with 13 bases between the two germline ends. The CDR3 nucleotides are TGTGCCAGCAGTTTCTCCGCAGGGCAGCAAGAGACCCAGTACTTC. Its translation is CASSFSAGQQETQYF.

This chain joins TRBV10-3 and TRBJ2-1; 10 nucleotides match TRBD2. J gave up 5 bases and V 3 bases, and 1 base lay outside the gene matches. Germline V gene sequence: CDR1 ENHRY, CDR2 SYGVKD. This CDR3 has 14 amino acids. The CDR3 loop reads CAISETSGDNEQFF. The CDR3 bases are TGTGCCATCAGTGAAACTAGCGGGGACAATGAGCAGTTCTTC.

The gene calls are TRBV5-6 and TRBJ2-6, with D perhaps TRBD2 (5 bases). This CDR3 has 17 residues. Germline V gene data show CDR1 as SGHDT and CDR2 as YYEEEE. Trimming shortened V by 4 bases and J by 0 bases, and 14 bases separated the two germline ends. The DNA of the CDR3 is TGTGCCAGCAGCGCCGGGATTGAGGGCTCTGGGGCCAACGTCCTGACTTTC. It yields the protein CASSAGIEGSGANVLTF.

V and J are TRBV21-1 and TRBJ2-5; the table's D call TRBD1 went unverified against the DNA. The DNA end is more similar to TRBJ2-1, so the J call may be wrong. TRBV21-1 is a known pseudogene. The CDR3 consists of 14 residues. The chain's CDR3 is CASSDTGLQETQFF. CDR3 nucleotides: TGTGCCAGCAGCGATACAGGGTTACAAGAGACCCAGTTCTTC.

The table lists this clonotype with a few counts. DNA for the CDR3: TGTGCCACCAGTGAAACTAGCGGGGGTTATGAGCAGTTCTTC. It encodes CATSETSGGYEQFF. The genes are TRBV24-1 and TRBJ2-1; TRBD2 agrees at 11 bases. The J segment lost 8 bases and the V segment lost 4 bases, leaving 3 bases of the junction unmatched. Germline CDR1 and CDR2: KGHDR and SFDVKD. The CDR3 is 14 amino acids.

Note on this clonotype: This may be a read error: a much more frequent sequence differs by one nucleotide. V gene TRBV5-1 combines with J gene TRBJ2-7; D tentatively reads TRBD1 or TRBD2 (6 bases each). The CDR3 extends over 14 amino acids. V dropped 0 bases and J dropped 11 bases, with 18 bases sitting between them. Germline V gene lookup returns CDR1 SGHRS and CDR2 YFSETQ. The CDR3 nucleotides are TGCGCCAGCAGCTTGGAAAGGGGGGCTCTCCGTAAGTACTTC. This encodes CASSLERGALRKYF.

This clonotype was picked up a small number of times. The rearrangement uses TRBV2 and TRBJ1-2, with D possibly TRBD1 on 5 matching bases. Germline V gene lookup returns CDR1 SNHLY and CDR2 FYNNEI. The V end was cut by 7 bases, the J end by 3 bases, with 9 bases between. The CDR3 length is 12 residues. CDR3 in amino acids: CASTVRDYGYTF. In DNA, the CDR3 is TGTGCCAGCACTGTCAGGGACTATGGCTACACCTTC.

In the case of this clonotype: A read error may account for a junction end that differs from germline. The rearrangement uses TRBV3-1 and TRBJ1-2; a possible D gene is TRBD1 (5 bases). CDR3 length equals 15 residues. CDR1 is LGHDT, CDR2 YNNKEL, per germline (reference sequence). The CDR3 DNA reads TGTGCCGGCAGCCAAGAAGCCGGGGCCTACTATGGCTACACCTTC. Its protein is CAGSQEAGAYYGYTF.

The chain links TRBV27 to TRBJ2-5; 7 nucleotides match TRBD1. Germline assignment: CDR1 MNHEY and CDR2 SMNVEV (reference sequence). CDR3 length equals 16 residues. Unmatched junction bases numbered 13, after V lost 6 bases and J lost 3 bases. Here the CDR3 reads CASRSGTDRSEETQYF. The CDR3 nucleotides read TGTGCCAGCAGATCCGGGACAGACCGTTCCGAAGAGACCCAGTACTTC.

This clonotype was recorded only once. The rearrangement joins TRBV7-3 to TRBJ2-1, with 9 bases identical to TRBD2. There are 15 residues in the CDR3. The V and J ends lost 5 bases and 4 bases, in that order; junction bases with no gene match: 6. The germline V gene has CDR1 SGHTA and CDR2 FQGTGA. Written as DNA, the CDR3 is TGTGCCAGCAGCCCCTGGAGCGGGGGGTACAATGAGCAGTTCTTC. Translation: CASSPWSGGYNEQFF. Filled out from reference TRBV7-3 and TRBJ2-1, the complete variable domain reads GAGVSQTPSNKVTEKGKYVELRCDPISGHTALYWYRQSLGQGPEFLIYFQGTGAADDSGLPNDRFFAVRPEGSVSTLKIQRTERGDSAVYLCASSPWSGGYNEQFFGPGTRLTVL.